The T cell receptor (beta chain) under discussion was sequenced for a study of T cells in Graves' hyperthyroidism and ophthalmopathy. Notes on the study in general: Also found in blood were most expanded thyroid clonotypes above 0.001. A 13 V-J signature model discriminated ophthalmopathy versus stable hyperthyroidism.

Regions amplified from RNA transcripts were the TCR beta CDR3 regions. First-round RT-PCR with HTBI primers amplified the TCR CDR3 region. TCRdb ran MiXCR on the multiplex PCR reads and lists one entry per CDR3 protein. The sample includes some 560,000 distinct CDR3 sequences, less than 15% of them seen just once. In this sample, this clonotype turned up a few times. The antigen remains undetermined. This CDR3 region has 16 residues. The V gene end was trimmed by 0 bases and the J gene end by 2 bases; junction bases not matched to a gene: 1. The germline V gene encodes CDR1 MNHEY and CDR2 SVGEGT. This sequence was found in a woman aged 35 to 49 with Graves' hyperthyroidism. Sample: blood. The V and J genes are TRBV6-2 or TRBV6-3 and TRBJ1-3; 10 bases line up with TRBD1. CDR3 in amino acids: CASSYSGTGAGNTIYF. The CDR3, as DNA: TGTGCCAGCAGTTACTCGGGGACAGGGGCTGGAAACACCATATATTTT.